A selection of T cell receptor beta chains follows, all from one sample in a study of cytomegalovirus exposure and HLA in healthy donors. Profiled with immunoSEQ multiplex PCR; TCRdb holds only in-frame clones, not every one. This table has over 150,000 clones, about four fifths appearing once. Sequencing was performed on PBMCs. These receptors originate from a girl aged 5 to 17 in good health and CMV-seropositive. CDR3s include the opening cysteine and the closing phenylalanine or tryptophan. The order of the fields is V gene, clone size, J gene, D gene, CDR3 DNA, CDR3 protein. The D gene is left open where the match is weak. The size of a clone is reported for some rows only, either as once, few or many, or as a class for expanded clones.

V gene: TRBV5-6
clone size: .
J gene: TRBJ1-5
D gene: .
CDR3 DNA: TGTGCCAGCAGCATCACAGAGTATAGCAATCAGCCCCAGCATTTT
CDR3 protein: CASSITEYSNQPQHF

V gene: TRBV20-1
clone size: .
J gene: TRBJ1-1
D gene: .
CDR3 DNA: TGCAGTGCTAAACAGGGTCTTGAAGCTTTCTTT
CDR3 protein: CSAKQGLEAFF

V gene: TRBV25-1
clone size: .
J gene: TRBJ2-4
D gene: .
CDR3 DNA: TGTGCCAGCAGTGGGACACCCTTAAACATTCAGTACTTC
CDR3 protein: CASSGTPLNIQYF

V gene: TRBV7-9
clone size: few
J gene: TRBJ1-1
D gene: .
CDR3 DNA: TGTGCCAGCAGCTTAGGCCAGGGTAAGGCTGAAGCTTTCTTT
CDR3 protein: CASSLGQGKAEAFF

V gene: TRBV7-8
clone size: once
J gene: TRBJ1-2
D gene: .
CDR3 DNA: TGTGCCAGCAGCTCCAGTCCAGGGAATTATGGCTACACCTTC
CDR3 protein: CASSSSPGNYGYTF

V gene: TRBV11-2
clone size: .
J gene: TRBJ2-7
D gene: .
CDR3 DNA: TGTGCCAGCAGCTTAGATCTTTTGCGTAGATACGAGCAGTACTTC
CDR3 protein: CASSLDLLRRYEQYF

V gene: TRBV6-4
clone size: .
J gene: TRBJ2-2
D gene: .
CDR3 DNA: TGTGCCAGCAGTGACATCGGTAGCGGGAACACCGGGGAGCTGTTTTTT
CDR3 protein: CASSDIGSGNTGELFF

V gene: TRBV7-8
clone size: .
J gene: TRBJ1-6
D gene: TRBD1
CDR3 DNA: TGTGCCAGCAGCTTATTAGGGACAGGGACCCTTTTGAATTCACCCCTCCACTTT
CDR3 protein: CASSLLGTGTLLNSPLHF

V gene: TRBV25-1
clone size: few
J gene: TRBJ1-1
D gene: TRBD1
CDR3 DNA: TGTGCCAGCAGTGTCACCGGGACAGCTAAAGTATTCTTT
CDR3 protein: CASSVTGTAKVFF

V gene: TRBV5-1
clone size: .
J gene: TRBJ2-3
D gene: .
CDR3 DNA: TGCGCCAGCAGCTTTGAGGGTACAGATACGCAGTATTTT
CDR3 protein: CASSFEGTDTQYF

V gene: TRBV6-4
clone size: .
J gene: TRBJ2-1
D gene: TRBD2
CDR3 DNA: TGTGCCAGCAGTGATCGAGCGGGGGGGTACAATGAGCAGTTCTTC
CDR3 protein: CASSDRAGGYNEQFF

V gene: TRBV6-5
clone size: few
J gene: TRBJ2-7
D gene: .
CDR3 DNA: TGTGCCAGCAGGGGCAGGGGCGGGTCCTACGAGCAGTACTTC
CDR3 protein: CASRGRGGSYEQYF

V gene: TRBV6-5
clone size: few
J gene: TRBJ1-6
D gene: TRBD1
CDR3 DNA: TGTGCCACCACCGGACAGGTAGAGGCTTCACCCCTCCACTTT
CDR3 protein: CATTGQVEASPLHF

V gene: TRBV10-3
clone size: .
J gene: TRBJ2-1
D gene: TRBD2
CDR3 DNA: TGTGCCATCAGTCCCGCAGGGACTAGGGACCATGAGCAGTTCTTC
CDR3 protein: CAISPAGTRDHEQFF

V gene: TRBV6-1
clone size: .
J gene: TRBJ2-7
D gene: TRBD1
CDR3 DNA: TGTGCCAGCAGTCTACCCGGGACAGACTACTACGAGCAGTACTTC
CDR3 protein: CASSLPGTDYYEQYF